The 6 T cell receptor beta chains reported below all come from one sample, sequenced in a study of OX40 agonist ivuxolimab in advanced cancers. Some clones are missing from TCRdb's copy, which holds only in-frame ones; the method was immunoSEQ multiplex PCR. The table includes some 48,000 clones, approximately 79% detected once. The material sequenced was CD4+ or CD8+ T cells sorted from blood, taken in a trial of the OX40 agonist ivuxolimab. Receptors originate from an adult with an advanced solid tumor such as melanoma, head and neck, liver or kidney cancer.

The chain carries TRBV10-3 and TRBJ2-1; 11 positions match TRBD2. The junction had 3 bases not matched to a gene; V was cut back by 10 bases and J by 1 base. The germline V gene has CDR1 ENHRY and CDR2 SYGVKD. This CDR3 contains 14 residues. The CDR3 nucleotides are TGTGCCACCGGGACTAGCGGATCCTACAATGAGCAGTTCTTC. This gives the protein CATGTSGSYNEQFF.

V and J are TRBV19 and TRBJ2-1, with a tentative D call TRBD2 (6 bases). With 6 bases removed from V and 2 bases from J, the gap between germline ends came to 17 bases. There are 16 residues in the CDR3. Germline CDR1 is LNHDA and CDR2 is SQIVND (reference sequence). Written as DNA, the CDR3 is TGTGCCAGTAGCCCGTGGGGGGAACGGGCCTACAATGAGCAGTTCTTC. Translation: CASSPWGERAYNEQFF.

V is TRBV29-1 and J is TRBJ2-2, with 8 bases lining up with TRBD1. The trim removed 7 bases at V and 8 bases at J, leaving 12 bases unmatched. This CDR3 is 14 amino acids long. Germline values: CDR1 SQVTM, CDR2 ANQGSEA. For the CDR3, the DNA is TGCAGCGGGAGGAGGACAGGGTTGAGAGGGGAGCTGTTTTTT. Its protein is CSGRRTGLRGELFF.

This clone showed up just a few times. The chain combines TRBV19 with TRBJ1-5; tentatively, D is TRBD1 (6 bases). V was clipped by 6 bases and J by 0 bases, with 15 bases between them. The CDR3 sequence is 16 residues long. From germline, CDR1 is LNHDA and CDR2 SQIVND (reference sequence). CDR3 residues: CASSPTGQYSNQPQHF. DNA for the CDR3: TGTGCCAGTAGCCCAACAGGGCAGTATAGCAATCAGCCCCAGCATTTT.

The CDR3 is CASSLDGGGLYNEQFF. CDR3 bases: TGTGCCAGCAGCTTAGACGGCGGGGGGCTCTACAATGAGCAGTTCTTC. The chain employs TRBV5-5 and TRBJ2-1; 8 bases are a match to TRBD2. CDR1 and CDR2 (germline): SGHKS, YYEKEE (reference sequence). J gave up 3 bases and V 2 bases, and 7 bases lay outside the gene matches. The CDR3 is 16 amino acids.

The CDR3 loop is CASSVGGLTDTQYF. As DNA, the CDR3 is TGTGCCAGCAGCGTGGGTGGGTTAACAGATACGCAGTATTTT. The rearrangement joins TRBV9 to TRBJ2-3; no clear D gene. This CDR3 has 14 amino acids. Germline V gene sequence: CDR1 SGDLS, CDR2 YYNGEE. Trimming removed 2 bases from V and 3 bases from J, with 10 bases in between. Combining the CDR3 with reference TRBV9 and TRBJ2-3 gives the whole variable domain DSGVTQTPKHLITATGQRVTLRCSPRSGDLSVYWYQQSLDQGLQFLIQYYNGEERAKGNILERFSAQQFPDLHSELNLSSLELGDSALYFCASSVGGLTDTQYFGPGTRLTVL.